The 21 T cell receptor beta chains listed next were all sequenced from one sample in a study of blood T cell repertoires in COVID-19. Assay: immunoSEQ multiplex PCR; the TCRdb copy retains only in-frame clones and omits some. The repertoire holds under 85,000 clones, with 83% as singletons. Sequencing input: peripheral blood. Receptors were obtained from a man aged 25-40 years with COVID-19, enrolled during active disease.

The chain is built from TRBV7-2 and TRBJ1-1; 8 bases agree with TRBD1. J gave up 4 bases and V 3 bases, and 4 bases lay outside the gene matches. In germline, CDR1 is SGHTA, CDR2 FQGNSA. The CDR3 is 14 residues long. CDR3 in DNA: TGTGCCAGCAGCTTGCAACAGGGGGGCACTGAAGCTTTCTTT. This translates into CASSLQQGGTEAFF. Drawing the rest from reference TRBV7-2 and TRBJ1-1, the complete variable domain is GAGVSQSPSNKVTEKGKDVELRCDPISGHTALYWYRQSLGQGLEFLIYFQGNSAPDKSGLPSDRFSAERTGGSVSTLTIQRTQQEDSAVYLCASSLQQGGTEAFFGQGTRLTVV.

The gene calls are TRBV4-2 and TRBJ1-4; TRBD1 aligns across 8 bases. In germline, CDR1 is LGHNA, CDR2 YNFKEQ. The CDR3 consists of 16 residues. Trimming took 3 bases from V and 7 from J; bases not matched to a gene: 10. CDR3 sequence (DNA): TGTGCCAGCAGCCATGATCAGGGGGCGCCCCGTGAAAAACTGTTTTTT. It specifies CASSHDQGAPREKLFF.

V and J are TRBV6-2 or TRBV6-3 and TRBJ2-3, with D possibly matching TRBD2 (6 bases). The CDR3 consists of 15 residues. Trimming cost V 5 bases and J 0 bases, with 12 bases left between them. In germline, CDR1 is MNHEY, CDR2 SVGEGT. In nucleotides, the CDR3 is TGTGCCAGCAGTATCGGACTACTTAGCACAGATACGCAGTATTTT. Protein sequence: CASSIGLLSTDTQYF.

This clone was found a few times. The chain is built from TRBV6-6 and TRBJ1-2, with 8 bases aligning to TRBD1. This CDR3 contains 16 residues. From germline, CDR1 is MNHNY and CDR2 SVGAGI (reference sequence). The V gene end was trimmed by 4 bases and the J gene end by 1 base; junction bases not matched to a gene: 8. The CDR3 reads CASSSTGVGGNYGYTF. The CDR3 DNA sequence: TGTGCCAGCAGTTCGACAGGGGTAGGGGGTAACTATGGCTACACCTTC.

The chain couples TRBV19 to TRBJ2-5; 10 nucleotides line up with TRBD2. Trimming removed 1 base from V and 3 bases from J; junction bases left unmatched: 5. The CDR3 is 16 residues long. Germline CDR1 is LNHDA and CDR2 is SQIVND (reference sequence). The CDR3 sequence is CASSIVFLAGEETQYF. CDR3 DNA: TGTGCCAGTAGTATAGTATTCCTAGCGGGAGAAGAGACCCAGTACTTC. The full variable domain, with the rest looked up from reference TRBV19 and TRBJ2-5, is DGGITQSPKYLFRKEGQNVTLSCEQNLNHDAMYWYRQDPGQGLRLIYYSQIVNDFQKGDIAEGYSVSREKKESFPLTVTSAQKNPTAFYLCASSIVFLAGEETQYFGPGTRLLVL.

The V and J genes are TRBV28 and TRBJ1-2; 9 nucleotides align to TRBD1. Losses at the gene ends were 6 bases for V and 8 bases for J; bases not matched to a gene: 7. From germline, CDR1 is MDHEN and CDR2 SYDVKM. The CDR3 is made up of 13 amino acids. CDR3 sequence: CASRKGTGRGYTF. CDR3 sequence (DNA): TGTGCCAGCAGGAAAGGGACAGGGCGAGGCTACACCTTC.

This chain's CDR3 is CASSATKRGYTF. CDR3 DNA: TGTGCCAGCAGTGCCACTAAGAGGGGCTACACCTTC. The chain couples TRBV25-1 to TRBJ1-2; D is undetermined. Germline CDR1 reads MGHDK; CDR2 reads SYGVNS. The CDR3 covers 12 residues. Trimming took off 4 bases at V and 8 bases at J, with 11 bases between the two ends.

The CDR3 nucleotides read TGTGCCAGCAGCCCGTTAGCGGGGTTCTACAATGAGCAGTTCTTC. Its protein product is CASSPLAGFYNEQFF. The rearrangement joins TRBV5-5 to TRBJ2-1; 8 nucleotides agree with TRBD2. Germline-derived CDR1 and CDR2 are SGHKS and YYEKEE (reference sequence). V trimming: 4 bases; J trimming: 3 bases; junction bases outside the gene matches: 6. The CDR3 totals 15 residues.

The V call is TRBV30, the J call TRBJ1-3; D gene unclear. V shed 2 bases and J shed 4 bases, with 12 bases lying between them. Germline loops: CDR1 GTSNPN, CDR2 SVGIG (reference sequence). This CDR3 spans 14 amino acids. The CDR3 DNA is TGTGCCTGGAGTCAAACGGGCGGGGGAAACACCATATATTTT. Its translation: CAWSQTGGGNTIYF.

The genes are TRBV6-1 and TRBJ2-7, with 7 nucleotides matching TRBD2. The CDR3 is made up of 14 amino acids. Germline-derived CDR1 and CDR2 are MNHNS and SASEGT. J was trimmed by 2 bases and V by 3 bases; bases with no gene match: 4. The DNA of the CDR3 is TGTGCCAGCAGTGATTTCGCGGGAGCCTACGAGCAGTACTTC. As protein: CASSDFAGAYEQYF.

The V gene is TRBV13, the J gene TRBJ1-4, with 7 bases matching TRBD1. Trimming at V came to 3 bases and at J to 8 bases, leaving 6 bases not matched to a gene. There are 14 residues in the CDR3. Germline lookup yields CDR1 PRHDT and CDR2 FYEKMQ (reference sequence). For the CDR3, the DNA is TGTGCCAGCAGCTTCCGGGACAGCGAAGAAAAACTGTTTTTT. Amino acid sequence: CASSFRDSEEKLFF.

The chain recombines TRBV3-1 (or the pseudogene TRBV3-2) with TRBJ1-1, with TRBD1 matching over 7 bases. Per the germline V gene, CDR1 is LGHDT and CDR2 is YNNKEL (reference sequence). After removal of 4 bases from V and 0 bases from J, the junction contained 2 bases not matched to a gene. The CDR3 loop spans 14 amino acids. CDR3 nucleotides: TGTGCCAGCAGCCGGGACAGCATGAACACTGAAGCTTTCTTT. Translation: CASSRDSMNTEAFF.

This chain uses TRBV12-3 or TRBV12-4 with TRBJ2-7, with D tentatively TRBD2 (6 bases). This CDR3 comprises 13 residues. V lost 4 bases, J lost 4 bases, and 11 bases lay in between. CDR3 bases: TGTGCCAGCAGTTGGGGCGGGAAATACGAGCAGTACTTC. Amino acid sequence: CASSWGGKYEQYF.

V is TRBV11-3 and J is TRBJ2-1; 13 positions agree with TRBD2. The junction had 2 bases not matched to a gene; V was cut back by 1 base and J by 8 bases. The CDR3 contains 15 residues. Germline V gene lookup returns CDR1 SGHNT and CDR2 YENEEA. CDR3 DNA: TGTGCCAGCAGCTTAGGGACTAGCGGGAGTGATGAGCAGTTCTTC. It is translated as CASSLGTSGSDEQFF. Full variable domain (missing parts from reference TRBV11-3 and TRBJ2-1): EAGVVQSPRYKIIEKKQPVAFWCNPISGHNTLYWYLQNLGQGPELLIRYENEEAVDDSQLPKDRFSAERLKGVDSTLKIQPAELGDSAVYLCASSLGTSGSDEQFFGPGTRLTVL.

This chain links TRBV3-1 (or the pseudogene TRBV3-2) with TRBJ1-1; TRBD1 agrees at 7 bases. The V gene's germline CDR1 is LGHDT and CDR2 YNNKEL (reference sequence). This CDR3 spans 14 amino acids. The junction had 8 bases not matched to a gene; V was cut back by 4 bases and J by 6 bases. The CDR3 sequence: CASSPPGGSAEAFF. CDR3 coding DNA: TGTGCCAGCAGCCCACCAGGGGGTAGCGCTGAAGCTTTCTTT.

The chain is built from TRBV7-3 and TRBJ2-4, with 7 bases lining up with TRBD1. The V and J ends lost 5 bases and 6 bases, in that order; junction bases with no gene match: 7. Germline loops: CDR1 SGHTA, CDR2 FQGTGA. This CDR3 spans 14 amino acids. CDR3 bases: TGTGCCAGCAGCCCCACAGGGGATCTAAACATTCAGTACTTC. It codes for CASSPTGDLNIQYF.

This clone was observed a few times. The chain's CDR3 is CASRNSPGSQHF. The CDR3, as DNA: TGTGCCAGCCGAAATTCCCCGGGATCCCAGCATTTT. V gene TRBV2 combines with J gene TRBJ1-5; D remains ambiguous. Germline CDR1 is SNHLY and CDR2 is FYNNEI. This CDR3 contains 12 residues. Trimming stripped 8 bases from V and 11 bases from J, with 16 bases between.

The chain combines TRBV6-2 or TRBV6-3 with TRBJ1-2; D is possibly TRBD1 (5 bases). Germline V gene sequence: CDR1 MNHEY, CDR2 SVGEGT. This CDR3 is built from 14 residues. The V end was cut by 2 bases, the J end by 6 bases, with 13 bases between. CDR3 nucleotide sequence: TGTGCCAGCAGTTACGACAGTGGCCCGAATGGCTACACCTTC. Its protein is CASSYDSGPNGYTF.

This clone was counted a few times. The chain uses TRBV6-4 and TRBJ2-3, with D possibly matching TRBD2 (6 bases). The CDR3 is 14 amino acids. The germline V gene encodes CDR1 MRHNA and CDR2 SNTAGT. V gave up 3 bases and J gave up 4 bases, with 11 bases separating them. CDR3 sequence: CASSEEGGADTQYF. CDR3 DNA: TGTGCCAGCAGTGAAGAGGGAGGAGCAGATACGCAGTATTTT.

This chain joins TRBV27 and TRBJ2-3, with unresolved D. With 2 bases removed from V and 0 bases from J, the gap between germline ends came to 9 bases. CDR1 and CDR2 from the germline V gene are MNHEY and SMNVEV (reference sequence). This CDR3 spans 15 amino acids. The DNA of the CDR3 is TGTGCCAGCAGTTTAGGCGGAACTAGCACAGATACGCAGTATTTT. It specifies CASSLGGTSTDTQYF.

The chain joins TRBV6-1 to TRBJ1-1, with D possibly matching TRBD1 (5 bases). CDR3 size: 19 residues. The V end lost 3 bases, the J end lost 3 bases, and 26 bases lay between the germline ends. CDR1 is MNHNS and CDR2 is SASEGT in the germline V gene. The CDR3 DNA reads TGTGCCAGCAGTGACCATTTACTCGGAGGGGTGGGGATGGACACTGAAGCTTTCTTT. As protein: CASSDHLLGGVGMDTEAFF.